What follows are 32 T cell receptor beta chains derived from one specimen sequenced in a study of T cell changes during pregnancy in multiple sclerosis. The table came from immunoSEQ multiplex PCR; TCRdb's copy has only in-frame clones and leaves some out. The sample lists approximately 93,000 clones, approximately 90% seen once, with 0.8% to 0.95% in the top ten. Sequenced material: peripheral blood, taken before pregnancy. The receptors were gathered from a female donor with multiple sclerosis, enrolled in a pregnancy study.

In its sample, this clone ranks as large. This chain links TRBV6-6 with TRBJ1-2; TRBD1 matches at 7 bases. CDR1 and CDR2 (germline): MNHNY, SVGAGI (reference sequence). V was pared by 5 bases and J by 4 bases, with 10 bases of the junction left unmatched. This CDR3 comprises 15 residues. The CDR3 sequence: CASSPPWGQSYGYTF. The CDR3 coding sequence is TGTGCCAGCAGTCCTCCCTGGGGACAGTCCTATGGCTACACCTTC.

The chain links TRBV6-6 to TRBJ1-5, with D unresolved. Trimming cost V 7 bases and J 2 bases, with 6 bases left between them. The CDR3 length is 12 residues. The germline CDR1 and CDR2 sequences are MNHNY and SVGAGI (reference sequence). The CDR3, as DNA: TGTGCCAGCACTACAGGCAATCAGCCCCAGCATTTT. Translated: CASTTGNQPQHF.

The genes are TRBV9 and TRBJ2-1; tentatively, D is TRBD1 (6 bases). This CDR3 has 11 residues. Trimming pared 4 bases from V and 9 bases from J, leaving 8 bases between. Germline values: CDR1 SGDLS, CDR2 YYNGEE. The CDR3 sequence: CASSNRAEQFF. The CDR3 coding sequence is TGTGCCAGCAGCAACAGGGCTGAGCAGTTCTTC.

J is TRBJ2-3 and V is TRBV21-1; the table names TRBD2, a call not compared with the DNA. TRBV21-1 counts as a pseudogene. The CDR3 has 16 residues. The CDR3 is CASSNTSGPDTDTQYF. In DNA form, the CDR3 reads TGTGCCAGCAGCAACACTAGCGGGCCCGACACAGATACGCAGTATTTT.

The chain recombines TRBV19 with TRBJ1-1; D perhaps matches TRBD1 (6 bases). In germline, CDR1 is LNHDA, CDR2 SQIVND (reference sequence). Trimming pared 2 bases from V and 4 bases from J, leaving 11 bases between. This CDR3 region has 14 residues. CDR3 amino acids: CASSIRGSATEAFF. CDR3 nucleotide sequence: TGTGCCAGTAGTATAAGGGGGAGTGCCACTGAAGCTTTCTTT. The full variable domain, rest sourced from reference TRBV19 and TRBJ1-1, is DGGITQSPKYLFRKEGQNVTLSCEQNLNHDAMYWYRQDPGQGLRLIYYSQIVNDFQKGDIAEGYSVSREKKESFPLTVTSAQKNPTAFYLCASSIRGSATEAFFGQGTRLTVV.

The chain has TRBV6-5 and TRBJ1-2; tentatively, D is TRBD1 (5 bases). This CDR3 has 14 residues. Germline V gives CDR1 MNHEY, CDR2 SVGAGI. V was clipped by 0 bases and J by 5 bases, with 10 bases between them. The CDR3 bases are TGTGCCAGCAGTTACTCTTCCAGACAGTATGGCTACACCTTC. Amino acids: CASSYSSRQYGYTF.

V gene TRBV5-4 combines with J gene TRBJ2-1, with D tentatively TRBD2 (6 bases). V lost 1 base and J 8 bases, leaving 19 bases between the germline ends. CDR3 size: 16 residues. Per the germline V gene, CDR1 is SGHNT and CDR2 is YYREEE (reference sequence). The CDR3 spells CASSLNLRDFDDEQFF. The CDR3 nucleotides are TGTGCCAGCAGCTTGAACCTCCGGGACTTCGACGATGAGCAGTTCTTC.

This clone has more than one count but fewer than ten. CDR3 region: CASSPGQGYGYTF. The CDR3 coding sequence is TGTGCCAGCTCACCTGGACAGGGCTATGGCTACACCTTC. The genes are TRBV18 and TRBJ1-2, with 8 nucleotides matching TRBD1. This CDR3 region has 13 residues. V gave up 3 bases and J gave up 4 bases; unmatched junction bases: 1. The germline gives CDR1 KGHSH, CDR2 LQKENI.

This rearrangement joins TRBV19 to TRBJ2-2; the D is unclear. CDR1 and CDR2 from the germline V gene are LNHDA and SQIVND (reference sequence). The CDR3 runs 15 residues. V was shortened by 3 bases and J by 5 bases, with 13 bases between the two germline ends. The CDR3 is CASSMGVLKTGELFF. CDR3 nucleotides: TGTGCCAGTAGTATGGGCGTACTGAAGACCGGGGAGCTGTTTTTT.

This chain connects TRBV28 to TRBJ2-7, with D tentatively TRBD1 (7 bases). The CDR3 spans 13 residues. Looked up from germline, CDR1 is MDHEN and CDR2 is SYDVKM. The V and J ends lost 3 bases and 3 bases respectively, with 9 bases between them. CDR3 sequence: CASSFQGGYEQYF. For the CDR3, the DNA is TGTGCCAGCAGTTTTCAGGGGGGCTACGAGCAGTACTTC.

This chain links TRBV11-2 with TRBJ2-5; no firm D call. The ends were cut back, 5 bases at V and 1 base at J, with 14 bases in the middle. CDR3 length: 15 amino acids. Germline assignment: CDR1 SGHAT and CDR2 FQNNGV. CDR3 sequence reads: CASSPPSGSQETQYF. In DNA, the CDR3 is TGTGCCAGCAGCCCTCCCTCAGGCAGCCAAGAGACCCAGTACTTC. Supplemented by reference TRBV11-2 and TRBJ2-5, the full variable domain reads EAGVAQSPRYKIIEKRQSVAFWCNPISGHATLYWYQQILGQGPKLLIQFQNNGVVDDSQLPKDRFSAERLKGVDSTLKIQPAKLEDSAVYLCASSPPSGSQETQYFGPGTRLLVL.

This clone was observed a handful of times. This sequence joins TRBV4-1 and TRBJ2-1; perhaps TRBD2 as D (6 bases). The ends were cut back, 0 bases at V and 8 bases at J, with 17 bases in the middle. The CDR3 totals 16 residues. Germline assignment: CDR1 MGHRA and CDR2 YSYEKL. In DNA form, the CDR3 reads TGCGCCAGCAGCCAAGAGTGGCTCTCGGGGGACGATGAGCAGTTCTTC. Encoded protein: CASSQEWLSGDDEQFF.

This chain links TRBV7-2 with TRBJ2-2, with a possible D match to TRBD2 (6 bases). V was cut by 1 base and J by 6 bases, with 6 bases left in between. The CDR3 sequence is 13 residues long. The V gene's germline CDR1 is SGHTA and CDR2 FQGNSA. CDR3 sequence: CASSLGGAGELFF. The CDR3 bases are TGTGCCAGCAGCTTAGGGGGGGCCGGGGAGCTGTTTTTT.

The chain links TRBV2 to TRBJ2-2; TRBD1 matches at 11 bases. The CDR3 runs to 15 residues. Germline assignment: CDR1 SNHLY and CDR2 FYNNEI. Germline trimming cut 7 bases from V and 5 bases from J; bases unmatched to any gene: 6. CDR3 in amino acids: CASKMGQGVTGELFF. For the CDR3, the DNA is TGTGCCAGCAAAATGGGACAGGGGGTGACCGGGGAGCTGTTTTTT. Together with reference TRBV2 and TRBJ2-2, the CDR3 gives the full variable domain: EPEVTQTPSHQVTQMGQEVILRCVPISNHLYFYWYRQILGQKVEFLVSFYNNEISEKSEIFDDQFSVERPDGSNFTLKIRSTKLEDSAMYFCASKMGQGVTGELFFGEGSRLTVL.

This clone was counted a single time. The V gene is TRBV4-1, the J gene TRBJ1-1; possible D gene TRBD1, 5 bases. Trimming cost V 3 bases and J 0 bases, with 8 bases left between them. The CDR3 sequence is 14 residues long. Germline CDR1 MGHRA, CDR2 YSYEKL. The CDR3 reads CASSHPTVNTEAFF. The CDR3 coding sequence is TGCGCCAGCAGCCACCCGACAGTGAACACTGAAGCTTTCTTT.

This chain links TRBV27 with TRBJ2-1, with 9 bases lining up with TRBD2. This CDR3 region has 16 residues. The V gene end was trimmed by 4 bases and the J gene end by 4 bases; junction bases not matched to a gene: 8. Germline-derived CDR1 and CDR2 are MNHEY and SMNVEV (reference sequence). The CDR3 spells CASSSLGSGGYNEQFF. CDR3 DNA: TGTGCCAGCAGTTCACTCGGTAGCGGGGGTTACAATGAGCAGTTCTTC.

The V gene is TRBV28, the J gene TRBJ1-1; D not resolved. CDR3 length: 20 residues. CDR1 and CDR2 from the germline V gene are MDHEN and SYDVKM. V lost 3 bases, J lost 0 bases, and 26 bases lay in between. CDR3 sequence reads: CASSFLWSQSPQILNTEAFF. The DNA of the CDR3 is TGTGCCAGCAGTTTCCTTTGGTCCCAGTCCCCTCAGATCCTGAACACTGAAGCTTTCTTT.

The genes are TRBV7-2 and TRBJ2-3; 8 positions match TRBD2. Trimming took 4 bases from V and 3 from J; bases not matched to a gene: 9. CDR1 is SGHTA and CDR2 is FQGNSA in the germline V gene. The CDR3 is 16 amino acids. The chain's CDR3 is CASSSLPGGPTDTQYF. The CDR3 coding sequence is TGTGCCAGCAGCTCTCTCCCGGGGGGGCCGACAGATACGCAGTATTTT.

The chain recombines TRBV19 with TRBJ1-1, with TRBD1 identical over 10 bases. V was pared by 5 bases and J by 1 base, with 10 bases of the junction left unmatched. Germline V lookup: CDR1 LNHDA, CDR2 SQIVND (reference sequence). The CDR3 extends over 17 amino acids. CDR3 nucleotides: TGTGCCAGTAGTCCTAGGGGGACAGGGGCCGGGAACACTGAAGCTTTCTTT. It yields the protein CASSPRGTGAGNTEAFF.

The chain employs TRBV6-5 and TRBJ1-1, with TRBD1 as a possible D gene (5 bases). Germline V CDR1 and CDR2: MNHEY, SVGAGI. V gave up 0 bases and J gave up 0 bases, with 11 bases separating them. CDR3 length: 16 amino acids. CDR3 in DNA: TGTGCCAGCAGTTACTCTCTCGGCAGGGTGAACACTGAAGCTTTCTTT. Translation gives CASSYSLGRVNTEAFF.

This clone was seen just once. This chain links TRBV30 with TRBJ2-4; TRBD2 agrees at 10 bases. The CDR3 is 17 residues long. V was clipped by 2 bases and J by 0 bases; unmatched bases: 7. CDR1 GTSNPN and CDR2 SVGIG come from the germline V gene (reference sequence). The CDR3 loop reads CAWSHLSSGRAKNIQYF. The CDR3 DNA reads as TGTGCCTGGAGTCACTTGTCTAGCGGGAGAGCCAAAAACATTCAGTACTTC.

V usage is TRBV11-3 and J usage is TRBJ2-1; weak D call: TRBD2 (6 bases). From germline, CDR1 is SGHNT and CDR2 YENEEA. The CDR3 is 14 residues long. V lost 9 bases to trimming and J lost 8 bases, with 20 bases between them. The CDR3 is CASSPGEASDEQFF. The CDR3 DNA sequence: TGTGCCAGTTCTCCCGGGGAGGCCTCAGATGAGCAGTTCTTC.

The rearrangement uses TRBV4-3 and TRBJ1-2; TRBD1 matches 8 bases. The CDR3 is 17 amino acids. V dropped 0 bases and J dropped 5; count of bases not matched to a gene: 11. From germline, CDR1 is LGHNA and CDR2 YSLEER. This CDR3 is CASSQDVTLQGVYGYTF. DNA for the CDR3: TGCGCCAGCAGCCAAGATGTAACTTTACAGGGGGTGTATGGCTACACCTTC.

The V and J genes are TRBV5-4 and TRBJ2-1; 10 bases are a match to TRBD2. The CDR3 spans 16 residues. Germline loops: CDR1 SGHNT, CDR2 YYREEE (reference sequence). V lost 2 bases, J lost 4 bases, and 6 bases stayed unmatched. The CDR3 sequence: CASSFSTSGIYNEQFF. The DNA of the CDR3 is TGTGCCAGCAGCTTTTCCACTAGCGGGATTTACAATGAGCAGTTCTTC.

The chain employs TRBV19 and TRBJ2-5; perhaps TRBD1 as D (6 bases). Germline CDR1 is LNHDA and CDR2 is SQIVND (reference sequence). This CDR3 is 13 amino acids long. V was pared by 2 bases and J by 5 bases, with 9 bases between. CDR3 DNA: TGTGCCAGTAGTATATCAGGGGCCGAGACCCAGTACTTC. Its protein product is CASSISGAETQYF.

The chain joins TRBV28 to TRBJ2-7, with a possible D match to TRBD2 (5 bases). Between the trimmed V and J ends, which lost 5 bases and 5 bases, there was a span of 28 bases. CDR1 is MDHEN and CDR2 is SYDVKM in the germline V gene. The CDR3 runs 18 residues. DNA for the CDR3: TGTGCCAGCAGTCCTTGGACTTATAGCACACTAGGTAATGACGAGCAGTACTTC. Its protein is CASSPWTYSTLGNDEQYF.

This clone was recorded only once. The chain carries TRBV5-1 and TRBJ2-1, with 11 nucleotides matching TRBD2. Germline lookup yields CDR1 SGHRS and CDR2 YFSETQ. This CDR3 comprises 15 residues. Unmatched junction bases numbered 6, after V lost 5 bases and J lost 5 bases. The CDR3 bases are TGCGCCAGCAGACAGCCGGGACTAGCGGACAATGAGCAGTTCTTC. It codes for CASRQPGLADNEQFF.

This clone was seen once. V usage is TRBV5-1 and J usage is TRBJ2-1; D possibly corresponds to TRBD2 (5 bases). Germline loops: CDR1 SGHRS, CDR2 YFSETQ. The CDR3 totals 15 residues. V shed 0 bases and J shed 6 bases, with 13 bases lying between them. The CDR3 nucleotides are TGCGCCAGCAGCTTGGAAAGGGCCCGGGGCAATGAGCAGTTCTTC. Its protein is CASSLERARGNEQFF.

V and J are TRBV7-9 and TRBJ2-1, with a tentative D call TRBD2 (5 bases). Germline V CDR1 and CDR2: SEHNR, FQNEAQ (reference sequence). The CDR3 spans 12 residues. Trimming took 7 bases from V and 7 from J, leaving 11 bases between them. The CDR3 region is CASTPSGNEQFF. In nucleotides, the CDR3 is TGTGCCAGCACCCCCTCGGGAAATGAGCAGTTCTTC. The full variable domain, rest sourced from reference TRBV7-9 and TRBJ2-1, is DTGVSQNPRHKITKRGQNVTFRCDPISEHNRLYWYRQTLGQGPEFLTYFQNEAQLEKSRLLSDRFSAERPKGSFSTLEIQRTEQGDSAMYLCASTPSGNEQFFGPGTRLTVL.

CDR3 DNA sequence: TGCGCCAGCAGCCCCTTATCGGGAACAGCTAATGAAAAACTGTTTTTT. Translated, it gives CASSPLSGTANEKLFF. The J gene is TRBJ1-4, the V gene TRBV4-1; unclear D gene. Germline loops: CDR1 MGHRA, CDR2 YSYEKL. Trimming left V 4 bases short and J 3 bases short, with 15 bases between. The CDR3 loop spans 16 amino acids.

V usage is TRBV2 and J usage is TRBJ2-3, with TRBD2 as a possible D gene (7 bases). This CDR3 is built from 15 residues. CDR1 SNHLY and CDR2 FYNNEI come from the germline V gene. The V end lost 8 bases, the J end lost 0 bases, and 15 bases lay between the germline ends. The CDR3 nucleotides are TGTGCCAGCGGGGGGGGCGGTTCTAGCACAGATACGCAGTATTTT. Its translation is CASGGGGSSTDTQYF.

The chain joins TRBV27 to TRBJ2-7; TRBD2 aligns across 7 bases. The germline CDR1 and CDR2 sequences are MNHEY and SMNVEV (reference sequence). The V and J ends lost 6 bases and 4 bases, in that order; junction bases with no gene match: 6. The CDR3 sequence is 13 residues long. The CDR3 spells CASRGLSGYEQYF. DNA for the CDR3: TGTGCCAGCAGGGGACTATCGGGGTACGAGCAGTACTTC.